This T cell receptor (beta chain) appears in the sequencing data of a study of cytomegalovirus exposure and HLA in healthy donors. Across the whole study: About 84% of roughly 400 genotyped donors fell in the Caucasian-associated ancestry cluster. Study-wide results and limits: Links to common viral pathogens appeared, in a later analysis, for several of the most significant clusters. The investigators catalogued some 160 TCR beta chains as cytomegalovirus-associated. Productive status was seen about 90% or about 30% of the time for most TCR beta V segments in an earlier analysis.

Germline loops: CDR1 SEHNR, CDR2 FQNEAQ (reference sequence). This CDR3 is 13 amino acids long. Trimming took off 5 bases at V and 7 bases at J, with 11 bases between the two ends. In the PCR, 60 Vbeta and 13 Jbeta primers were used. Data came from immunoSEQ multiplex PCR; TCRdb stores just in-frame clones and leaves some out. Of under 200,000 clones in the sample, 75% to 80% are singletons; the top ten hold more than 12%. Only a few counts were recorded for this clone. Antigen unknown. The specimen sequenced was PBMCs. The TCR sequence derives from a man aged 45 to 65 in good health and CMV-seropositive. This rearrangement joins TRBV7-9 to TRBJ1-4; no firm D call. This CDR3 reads CASSQMLAEKLFF. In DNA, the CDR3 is TGTGCCAGCAGCCAAATGTTAGCTGAAAAACTGTTTTTT. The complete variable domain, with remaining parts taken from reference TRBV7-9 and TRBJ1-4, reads DTGVSQNPRHKITKRGQNVTFRCDPISEHNRLYWYRQTLGQGPEFLTYFQNEAQLEKSRLLSDRFSAERPKGSFSTLEIQRTEQGDSAMYLCASSQMLAEKLFFGSGTQLSVL.